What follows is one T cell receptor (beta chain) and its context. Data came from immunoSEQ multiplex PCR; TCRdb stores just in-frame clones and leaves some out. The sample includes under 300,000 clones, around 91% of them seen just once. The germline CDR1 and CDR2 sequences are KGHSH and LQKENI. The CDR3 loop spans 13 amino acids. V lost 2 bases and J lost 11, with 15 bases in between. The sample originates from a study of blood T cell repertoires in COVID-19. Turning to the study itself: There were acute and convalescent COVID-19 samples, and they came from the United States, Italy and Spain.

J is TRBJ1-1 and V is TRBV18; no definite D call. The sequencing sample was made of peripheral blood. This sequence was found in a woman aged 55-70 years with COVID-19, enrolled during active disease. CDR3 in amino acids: CASSPGPYQKAFF. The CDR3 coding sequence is TGTGCCAGCTCACCAGGGCCGTACCAGAAGGCTTTCTTT.